The 31 T cell receptor beta chains below come from one sample, sequenced in a study of T-cell memory formation after mild COVID-19. TCRdb re-analysed the 5' RACE reads in MiXCR, keeping a single row per CDR3 protein. The sample has just over 150,000 distinct CDR3 sequences, around a third seen once. What was sequenced was PBMCs or a T cell subset sorted from them (not recorded which). Receptor source: an adult woman who had mild COVID-19 (a few samples of this study predate the infection). Cell type and time point are not known.

The rearrangement joins TRBV7-6 to TRBJ2-5; no definite D call. V gave up 5 bases and J gave up 7 bases, with 14 bases separating them. There are 13 residues in the CDR3. CDR1 is SGHVS, CDR2 FNYEAQ, per germline. The CDR3 nucleotides read TGTGCCAGCAGCCCCGCTGCGGCGGCGACCCAGTACTTC. As protein: CASSPAAAATQYF. The whole variable domain, filled in from reference TRBV7-6 and TRBJ2-5, reads GAGVSQSPRYKVTKRGQDVALRCDPISGHVSLYWYRQALGQGPEFLTYFNYEAQQDKSGLPNDRFSAERPEGSISTLTIQRTEQRDSAMYRCASSPAAAATQYFGPGTRLLVL.

A few counts support this clonotype. Written as DNA, the CDR3 is TGCAGCGTTGAGAGACAGGGCACAGATACGCAGTATTTT. It translates to CSVERQGTDTQYF. The chain couples TRBV29-1 to TRBJ2-3; D is possibly TRBD1 (6 bases). This CDR3 is built from 13 residues. V lost 3 bases, J lost 1 base, and 8 bases lay in between. Germline CDR1 SQVTM, CDR2 ANQGSEA.

V usage is TRBV6-5 and J usage is TRBJ2-3, with 9 nucleotides matching TRBD1. Germline assignment: CDR1 MNHEY and CDR2 SVGAGI. V shed 7 bases, J shed 2 bases, and the junction held 13 bases outside the gene matches. This CDR3 is built from 17 residues. The CDR3 DNA reads TGTGCCAGCAACGTGATCGCGACAGGGGGTGTCACAGATACGCAGTATTTT. Translated, it gives CASNVIATGGVTDTQYF.

The chain uses TRBV10-3 and TRBJ2-1; 12 positions agree with TRBD2. The CDR3 has 19 amino acids. J lost 0 bases, V lost 2 bases, and 8 bases had no gene match. Germline CDR1 is ENHRY and CDR2 is SYGVKD. DNA of the CDR3: TGTGCCATCAGTGAGAGACTAGCGGGAGATGTTGGCTCCTACAATGAGCAGTTCTTC. It yields the protein CAISERLAGDVGSYNEQFF.

This rearrangement joins TRBV12-3 or TRBV12-4 to TRBJ2-7; D not certain. This CDR3 is built from 14 residues. The ends were cut back, 1 base at V and 3 bases at J, with 10 bases in the middle. CDR3 amino acids: CASSLDPLFYEQYF. The CDR3 DNA is TGTGCCAGCAGTTTAGACCCCCTCTTCTACGAGCAGTACTTC.

This chain joins TRBV20-1 and TRBJ2-7; TRBD1 or TRBD2 may be the D gene (5 bases each). Germline V gives CDR1 DFQATT, CDR2 SNEGSKA (reference sequence). V lost 5 bases and J lost 5, with 13 bases in between. The CDR3 has 12 amino acids. In nucleotides, the CDR3 is TGCAGTGCTCCGACCGGGGCGGACGAGCAGTACTTC. This codes for CSAPTGADEQYF.

V and J are TRBV12-3 or TRBV12-4 and TRBJ2-2; D gene ambiguous. The CDR3 is 14 residues long. V was trimmed by 5 bases and J by 3 bases, leaving 10 bases between them. The CDR3 region has the DNA TGTGCCAGCAGTCCCTACTCAGACACCGGGGAGCTGTTTTTT. Amino acids: CASSPYSDTGELFF.

The gene calls are TRBV30 and TRBJ1-2; no firm D call. There are 9 residues in the CDR3. Deletions cut 8 bases from V and 6 bases from J, with 7 bases between. Germline V gene lookup returns CDR1 GTSNPN and CDR2 SVGIG (reference sequence). CDR3 protein: CASGDGYTF. CDR3 DNA sequence: TGTGCCAGTGGGGATGGCTACACCTTC.

This chain connects TRBV5-1 to TRBJ2-3; 10 nucleotides agree with TRBD2. Losses at the gene ends were 0 bases for V and 1 base for J; bases not matched to a gene: 5. Germline CDR1 is SGHRS and CDR2 is YFSETQ. The CDR3 sequence is 17 residues long. The CDR3 DNA reads TGCGCCAGCAGCTTGGATCCTAGCGGGGGTGGCACAGATACGCAGTATTTT. The encoded protein is CASSLDPSGGGTDTQYF.

In its sample, this clonotype was seen a few times. In this CDR3 the conserved last residue, phenylalanine or tryptophan, is missing, so a read error is likely. It is unclear where the CDR3 begins or ends on the DNA, so no DNA is shown, and the CDR3 is as TCRdb lists it. This chain uses TRBV27 with TRBJ1-2. CDR1 MNHEY and CDR2 SMNVEV come from the germline V gene (reference sequence). Counting both end residues, the CDR3 totals 13 amino acids. The CDR3 loop reads CASSFGPLQQQSL.

The chain carries TRBV19 and TRBJ1-1; 7 nucleotides line up with TRBD1. V was clipped by 6 bases and J by 1 base; unmatched bases: 2. CDR1 is LNHDA, CDR2 SQIVND, per germline (reference sequence). This CDR3 spans 13 amino acids. CDR3 bases: TGTGCCAGTAGATGGACAGGGAACACTGAAGCTTTCTTT. Residues: CASRWTGNTEAFF.

The chain couples TRBV4-1 to TRBJ1-5; no definite D call. V was pared by 0 bases and J by 7 bases, with 10 bases between. This CDR3 has 14 residues. In germline, CDR1 is MGHRA, CDR2 YSYEKL. DNA for the CDR3: TGCGCCAGCAGCCAAGAGGAGGTCGACCAGCCCCAGCATTTT. Translation gives CASSQEEVDQPQHF.

The chain links TRBV19 to TRBJ1-5, with D hard to call. CDR3 length: 14 amino acids. Trimming cost V 7 bases and J 0 bases, with 10 bases left between them. Germline V gives CDR1 LNHDA, CDR2 SQIVND (reference sequence). CDR3 loop: CASTGRRSNQPQHF. CDR3 coding DNA: TGTGCCAGTACCGGCAGGCGTAGCAATCAGCCCCAGCATTTT.

The chain carries TRBV5-1 and TRBJ2-2; D is unclear. The CDR3 spans 17 residues. The V and J ends lost 4 bases and 0 bases respectively, with 16 bases between them. From germline, CDR1 is SGHRS and CDR2 YFSETQ. The CDR3 region is CASSKRTVISNTGELFF. The CDR3 DNA reads as TGCGCCAGCAGCAAACGCACGGTTATCTCGAACACCGGGGAGCTGTTTTTT.

The CDR3 DNA reads TGTGCCAGCAGCCCTCGACAGGGATTCTATGGCTACACCTTC. Its protein is CASSPRQGFYGYTF. The chain recombines TRBV3-1 with TRBJ1-2; 7 bases agree with TRBD1. The germline V gene encodes CDR1 LGHDT and CDR2 YNNKEL (reference sequence). The CDR3 contains 14 residues. V shed 4 bases, J shed 4 bases, and the junction held 6 bases outside the gene matches.

The chain uses TRBV10-3 and TRBJ2-2, with D possibly being TRBD1 (6 bases). There are 15 residues in the CDR3. Trimming took off 2 bases at V and 1 base at J, with 8 bases between the two ends. CDR1 is ENHRY and CDR2 is SYGVKD in the germline V gene. CDR3 residues: CAISERTENTGELFF. Here the CDR3 DNA reads TGTGCCATCAGTGAGAGGACAGAGAACACCGGGGAGCTGTTTTTT.

This chain connects TRBV7-2 to TRBJ2-3; tentatively, D is TRBD1 or TRBD2 (5 bases each). CDR1 SGHTA and CDR2 FQGNSA come from the germline V gene. The length of the CDR3 is 17 residues. V lost 4 bases and J 0 bases, leaving 17 bases between the germline ends. CDR3 amino acids: CASSSESVGVSTDTQYF. Written as DNA, the CDR3 is TGTGCCAGCAGCTCAGAAAGTGTGGGGGTTAGCACAGATACGCAGTATTTT. The full variable domain, its missing parts supplied by reference TRBV7-2 and TRBJ2-3, is GAGVSQSPSNKVTEKGKDVELRCDPISGHTALYWYRQSLGQGLEFLIYFQGNSAPDKSGLPSDRFSAERTGGSVSTLTIQRTQQEDSAVYLCASSSESVGVSTDTQYFGPGTRLTVL.

The chain joins TRBV12-3 or TRBV12-4 to TRBJ2-5, with D unresolved. The CDR3 extends over 12 amino acids. V shed 2 bases and J shed 4 bases, with 5 bases lying between them. CDR3 in amino acids: CASSLSRETQYF. The CDR3 bases are TGTGCCAGCAGTTTAAGTCGAGAGACCCAGTACTTC.

The gene calls are TRBV24-1 and TRBJ1-2; unclear D gene. V lost 7 bases to trimming and J lost 6 bases, with 14 bases between them. This CDR3 region has 13 residues. CDR1 is KGHDR and CDR2 is SFDVKD in the germline V gene. DNA of the CDR3: TGTGCCACCAGCCCCAGAGGAGGACATGGCTACACCTTC. This gives the protein CATSPRGGHGYTF.

V gene TRBV7-2 combines with J gene TRBJ1-2, with D possibly matching TRBD1 (6 bases). Germline CDR1 reads SGHTA; CDR2 reads FQGNSA. V gave up 2 bases and J gave up 6 bases, with 13 bases separating them. The CDR3 length is 14 residues. The CDR3 reads CASSLNGQYNGYTF. The DNA for the CDR3 is TGTGCCAGCAGCTTAAACGGACAGTATAATGGCTACACCTTC.

CDR3 coding DNA: TGCAGTGCTAGTTCGGGGGGCTACTCTGGAAACACCATATATTTT. Translating it yields CSASSGGYSGNTIYF. This chain joins TRBV20-1 and TRBJ1-3; the D gene is possibly TRBD1 (6 bases). From germline, CDR1 is DFQATT and CDR2 SNEGSKA (reference sequence). The CDR3 has 15 amino acids. Trimming took 3 bases from V and 0 from J, leaving 12 bases between them.

This clonotype was counted a few times. V usage is TRBV7-3 and J usage is TRBJ2-1; 7 bases are shared with TRBD2. This CDR3 has 17 residues. J was trimmed by 0 bases and V by 2 bases; bases with no gene match: 7. CDR1 is SGHTA and CDR2 is FQGTGA in the germline V gene. The CDR3 bases are TGTGCCAGCAGCTTATTAGGGAGGGAGAGCTCCTACAATGAGCAGTTCTTC. Translating it yields CASSLLGRESSYNEQFF.

The V and J genes are TRBV4-2 and TRBJ2-1, with no clear D. V was pared by 4 bases and J by 0 bases, with 13 bases between. This CDR3 is built from 16 residues. CDR1 LGHNA and CDR2 YNFKEQ come from the germline V gene. The CDR3 bases are TGTGCCAGCAGCCCCGTGGGGTTAAGCTCCTACAATGAGCAGTTCTTC. Its protein is CASSPVGLSSYNEQFF.

The chain employs TRBV6-5 and TRBJ2-2, with D possibly TRBD1 on 5 matching bases. Trimming cost V 7 bases and J 7 bases, with 13 bases left between them. Germline CDR1 MNHEY, CDR2 SVGAGI. The CDR3 loop spans 13 amino acids. For the CDR3, the DNA is TGTGCCAGCACCATCCAGGGTATCGGGGAGCTGTTTTTT. As protein: CASTIQGIGELFF.

The chain couples TRBV18 to TRBJ2-7; D is unclear. The CDR3 totals 12 residues. CDR1 and CDR2 from the germline V gene are KGHSH and LQKENI. V lost 9 bases to trimming and J lost 6 bases, with 15 bases between them. The CDR3 sequence: CASGPVSTEQYF. DNA for the CDR3: TGTGCCAGTGGCCCAGTCTCCACCGAGCAGTACTTC.

This sequence joins TRBV15 and TRBJ2-1, with D unresolved. This CDR3 is 15 amino acids long. The V gene's germline CDR1 is LNHNV and CDR2 YYDKDF (reference sequence). Trimming left V 5 bases short and J 6 bases short, with 17 bases between. CDR3 DNA sequence: TGTGCCACCAGCCGCACTGGACCTTCCCCCAATGAGCAGTTCTTC. This codes for CATSRTGPSPNEQFF. The variable domain in full, with the rest retrieved from reference TRBV15 and TRBJ2-1, is DAMVIQNPRYQVTQFGKPVTLSCSQTLNHNVMYWYQQKSSQAPKLLFHYYDKDFNNEADTPDNFQSRRPNTSFCFLDIRSPGLGDTAMYLCATSRTGPSPNEQFFGPGTRLTVL.

This clonotype has more than one count but fewer than ten. V usage is TRBV11-3 and J usage is TRBJ2-7; no clear D. Between the trimmed V and J ends, which lost 1 base and 3 bases, there was a span of 4 bases. Germline V CDR1 and CDR2: SGHNT, YENEEA. The length of the CDR3 is 12 residues. For the CDR3, the DNA is TGTGCCAGCAGCTTAGTCGACTACGAGCAGTACTTC. Protein: CASSLVDYEQYF. The full variable domain, rest sourced from reference TRBV11-3 and TRBJ2-7, is EAGVVQSPRYKIIEKKQPVAFWCNPISGHNTLYWYLQNLGQGPELLIRYENEEAVDDSQLPKDRFSAERLKGVDSTLKIQPAELGDSAVYLCASSLVDYEQYFGPGTRLTVT.

In DNA form, the CDR3 reads TGCAGTGCTAAGCTTAGCGGGAGTGACACCGGGGAGCTGTTTTTT. This translates into CSAKLSGSDTGELFF. The chain recombines TRBV20-1 with TRBJ2-2, with 9 bases identical to TRBD2. The J segment lost 3 bases and the V segment lost 4 bases, leaving 6 bases of the junction unmatched. The germline V gene has CDR1 DFQATT and CDR2 SNEGSKA (reference sequence). The CDR3 runs 15 residues.

J is TRBJ1-2 and V is TRBV20-1; maybe TRBD1 (6 bases). Germline V lookup: CDR1 DFQATT, CDR2 SNEGSKA (reference sequence). V was pared by 3 bases and J by 4 bases, with 12 bases between. The CDR3 has 13 residues. CDR3 loop: CSARGHLGYGYTF. CDR3 sequence (DNA): TGCAGTGCTAGGGGACACCTGGGCTATGGCTACACCTTC.

The chain has TRBV7-2 and TRBJ2-3, with 7 bases lining up with TRBD2. The CDR3 has 13 amino acids. V lost 6 bases, J lost 3 bases, and 3 bases stayed unmatched. Germline values: CDR1 SGHTA, CDR2 FQGNSA. CDR3 residues: CASRLGGTDTQYF. The CDR3 nucleotides are TGTGCCAGCAGACTGGGGGGGACAGATACGCAGTATTTT.

The V call is TRBV5-1, the J call TRBJ2-5; D is undetermined. The CDR3 totals 14 residues. Trimming stripped 4 bases from V and 3 bases from J, with 13 bases between. The germline V gene encodes CDR1 SGHRS and CDR2 YFSETQ. CDR3 sequence reads: CASSPPGTEETQYF. CDR3 nucleotide sequence: TGCGCCAGCAGCCCACCTGGCACCGAAGAGACCCAGTACTTC.